This T cell receptor (beta chain) was profiled in a study of T-cell reconstitution after alpha-beta-depleted transplantation in children. Unique molecular identifiers were incorporated into the prepared TCRbeta library. TCRdb used MiXCR to reprocess the PCR reads, holding one entry per CDR3 protein. The sample holds over 85,000 distinct CDR3 sequences; 7% to 8% are singletons and the top ten take about 17%. Points on this clonotype: What it binds is unknown.

Germline V gene lookup returns CDR1 LNHNV and CDR2 YYDKDF (reference sequence). The V gene lost 1 base and the J gene lost 5 bases, with 5 bases spanning the gap. This CDR3 comprises 12 residues. The study, taken as a whole, reports: Reports say that about two months after transplant, the alpha-beta T cells came out of several hundred graft clones that had expanded. At the one-year point after transplant, T-cell counts and TCRbeta diversity were found to come mostly from T cells that had been newly produced.

V gene TRBV15 combines with J gene TRBJ2-5; D not certain. The specimen was PBMCs, collected before TCRalphabeta/CD19-depleted stem cell transplant. The receptor's source is a boy between 2 and 10 years old with acute lymphoblastic leukemia, due to receive a stem cell transplant. CDR3 coding DNA: TGTGCCACCAGCAGAGTGCGGGAGACCCAGTACTTC. Protein: CATSRVRETQYF.